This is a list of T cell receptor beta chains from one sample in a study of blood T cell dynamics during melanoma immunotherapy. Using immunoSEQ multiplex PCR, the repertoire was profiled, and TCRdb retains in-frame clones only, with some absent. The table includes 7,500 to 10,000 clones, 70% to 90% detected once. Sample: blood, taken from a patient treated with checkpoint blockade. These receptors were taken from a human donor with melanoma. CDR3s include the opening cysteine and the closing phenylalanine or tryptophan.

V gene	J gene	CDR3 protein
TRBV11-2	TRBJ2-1	CASSESLQGNEQFF
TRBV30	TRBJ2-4	CAWSSSLAGAAKNIQYF
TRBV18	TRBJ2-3	CASSPPMDRTTDTQYF
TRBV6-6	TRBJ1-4	CASRPQGSGNEKLFF
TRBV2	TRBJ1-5	CASSGERSNQPQHF
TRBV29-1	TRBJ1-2	CSVDSNFGYTF
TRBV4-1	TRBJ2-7	CASSMAGSYEQYF
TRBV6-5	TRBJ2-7	CASSYSSFSEQYF
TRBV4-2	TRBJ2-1	CASSHQRANEQFF
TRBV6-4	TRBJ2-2	CASSPTNTGELFF
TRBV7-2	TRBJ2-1	CASSSPAGRGNEQFF
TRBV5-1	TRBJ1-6	CASSLDRTENNSPLHF
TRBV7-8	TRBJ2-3	CASSRTRFTDTQYF
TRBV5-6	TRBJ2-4	CASSEGQGALRFIQYF
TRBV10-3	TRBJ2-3	CAISRAADTQYF
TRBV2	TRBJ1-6	CASARDRDSPLHF
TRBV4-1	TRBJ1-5	CASSRGAARDSNQPQHF
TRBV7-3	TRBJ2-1	CASSWNTDNEQFF
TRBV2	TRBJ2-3	CASSLSGTGRSDTQYF
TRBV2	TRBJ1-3	CASSVDRVSGNTIYF
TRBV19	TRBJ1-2	CASSDGRRYTF
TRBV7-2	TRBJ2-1	CASSSISGRASEQFF
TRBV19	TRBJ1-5	CASSTSLGGQPQHF
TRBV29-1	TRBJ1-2	CSTGDRLTSSYTF
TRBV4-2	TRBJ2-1	CASSQEGAGTGFTEQFF
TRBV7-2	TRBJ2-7	CASSIGTGYYEQYF
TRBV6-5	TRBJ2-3	CASSYLFQGTDTQYF
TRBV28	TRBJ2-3	CASSHFPREGTDTQYF
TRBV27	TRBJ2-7	CASSLYPGPSYEQYF
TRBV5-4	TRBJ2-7	CASSPAGVPYEQYF